The TCR beta chain under discussion was sequenced for a study of STAT3 mutations in large granular lymphocyte leukemia. Study results and caveats: Every T-cell large granular lymphocyte leukemia patient had at least one immunodominant TCR beta clonotype.

Germline CDR1 reads SGHTA; CDR2 reads FQGNSA. With 0 bases removed from V and 5 bases from J, the gap between germline ends came to 5 bases. The CDR3 contains 13 residues. A remark on this clone: Its antigen is currently unknown.

Measured with immunoSEQ multiplex PCR; TCRdb has only the in-frame clones, and not every one. The sample includes about 19,000 clones, 80% to 95% of them seen just once. V and J are TRBV7-2 and TRBJ1-5; no clear D gene. The sample was peripheral blood mononuclear cells. The sequence was collected from a man aged 55-75 years with T-cell large granular lymphocyte leukemia. Some clones in this sample may be carry-over from other donors' samples. The CDR3 loop is CASSLAADQPQHF. The CDR3 coding sequence is TGTGCCAGCAGCTTAGCGGCAGATCAGCCCCAGCATTTT. Full variable domain (rest looked up from reference TRBV7-2 and TRBJ1-5): GAGVSQSPSNKVTEKGKDVELRCDPISGHTALYWYRQSLGQGLEFLIYFQGNSAPDKSGLPSDRFSAERTGGSVSTLTIQRTQQEDSAVYLCASSLAADQPQHFGDGTRLSIL.